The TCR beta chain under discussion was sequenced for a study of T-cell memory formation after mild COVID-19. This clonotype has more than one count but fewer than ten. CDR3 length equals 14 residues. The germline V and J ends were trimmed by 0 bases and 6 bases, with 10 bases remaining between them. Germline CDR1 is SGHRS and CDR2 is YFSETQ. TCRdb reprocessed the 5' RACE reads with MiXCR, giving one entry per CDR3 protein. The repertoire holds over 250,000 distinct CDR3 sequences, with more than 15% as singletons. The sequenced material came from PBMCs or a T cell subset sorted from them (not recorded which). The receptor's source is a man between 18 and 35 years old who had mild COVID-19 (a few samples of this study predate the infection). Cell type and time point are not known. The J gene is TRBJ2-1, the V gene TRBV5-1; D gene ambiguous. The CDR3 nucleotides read TGCGCCAGCAGCTTGGTATCCGGGCTCAATGAGCAGTTCTTC. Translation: CASSLVSGLNEQFF.